The rows below give T cell receptor beta chains drawn from one sample of a study of identical twins. TCRdb fed the 5' RACE reads into MiXCR, producing one record per CDR3 protein. The table lists about 470,000 distinct CDR3 sequences, 20% to 30% of them singletons. These same records also appear under a second study, on T cells expressing NK-cell markers.

Specimen: CD4+ T cells sorted from blood. Every receptor here comes from a woman aged 18-35 years in good health. CDR3s include the opening cysteine and the closing phenylalanine or tryptophan. Each record gives: D gene, J gene, clone size, V gene, CDR3 protein, CDR3 DNA. A D gene is named only where the DNA matches it firmly. A row's size may be missing; if present it is once, few, many or a size class.

d_call: .; j_call: TRBJ2-3; clone_size: many; v_call: TRBV6-5; cdr3_aa: CASSYGGRRGDTQYF; cdr3_nt: TGTGCCAGCAGTTACGGGGGGCGGAGGGGAGATACGCAGTATTTT
d_call: TRBD2; j_call: TRBJ2-7; clone_size: .; v_call: TRBV3-1; cdr3_aa: CASSQRAGLTYEQYF; cdr3_nt: TGTGCCAGCAGCCAAAGGGCGGGACTAACCTACGAGCAGTACTTC
d_call: TRBD2; j_call: TRBJ2-5; clone_size: .; v_call: TRBV20-1; cdr3_aa: CSAPTGLAGEETQYF; cdr3_nt: TGCAGTGCCCCGACGGGACTAGCGGGAGAAGAGACCCAGTACTTC
d_call: .; j_call: TRBJ2-4; clone_size: few; v_call: TRBV2; cdr3_aa: CASSQDLGNIQYF; cdr3_nt: TGTGCCAGCAGTCAAGACCTTGGGAACATTCAGTACTTC
d_call: TRBD2; j_call: TRBJ2-5; clone_size: .; v_call: TRBV15; cdr3_aa: CATSTGGLVKETQYF; cdr3_nt: TGTGCCACCAGCACCGGGGGACTAGTCAAAGAGACCCAGTACTTC
d_call: .; j_call: TRBJ2-7; clone_size: .; v_call: TRBV7-2; cdr3_aa: CASSGGVFYEQYF; cdr3_nt: TGTGCCAGCAGCGGCGGAGTCTTTTACGAGCAGTACTTC
d_call: .; j_call: TRBJ1-2; clone_size: .; v_call: TRBV20-1; cdr3_aa: CSAREAYLDYGYTF; cdr3_nt: TGCAGTGCTAGAGAAGCCTACCTGGACTATGGCTACACCTTC
d_call: TRBD1; j_call: TRBJ2-2; clone_size: .; v_call: TRBV20-1; cdr3_aa: CSAPRTGRTGELFF; cdr3_nt: TGCAGTGCTCCTCGGACAGGGCGCACCGGGGAGCTGTTTTTT
d_call: .; j_call: TRBJ2-2; clone_size: .; v_call: TRBV20-1; cdr3_aa: CCARRIRLSGTGELFF; cdr3_nt: TGCTGTGCTAGAAGGATCCGCCTCTCAGGAACCGGGGAGCTGTTTTTT
d_call: .; j_call: TRBJ2-7; clone_size: .; v_call: TRBV3-1; cdr3_aa: CASSQVQAGEQYF; cdr3_nt: TGTGCCAGCAGCCAAGTTCAAGCGGGTGAGCAGTACTTC
d_call: .; j_call: TRBJ2-7; clone_size: .; v_call: TRBV5-1; cdr3_aa: CASSPRGDGYEQYF; cdr3_nt: TGCGCCAGCAGCCCCCGCGGGGACGGATACGAGCAGTACTTC
d_call: .; j_call: TRBJ1-1; clone_size: few; v_call: TRBV29-1; cdr3_aa: CSASDAPEAFF; cdr3_nt: TGCAGCGCCTCTGACGCCCCTGAAGCTTTCTTT
d_call: .; j_call: TRBJ1-1; clone_size: few; v_call: TRBV29-1; cdr3_aa: CSVTKGQYTEAFF; cdr3_nt: TGCAGCGTGACCAAAGGACAGTACACTGAAGCTTTCTTT
d_call: TRBD1; j_call: TRBJ2-7; clone_size: .; v_call: TRBV20-1; cdr3_aa: CSARTGAGGSYEQYF; cdr3_nt: TGCAGTGCCAGGACAGGGGCCGGAGGATCCTACGAGCAGTACTTC
d_call: .; j_call: TRBJ1-1; clone_size: .; v_call: TRBV18; cdr3_aa: CARLFGPNTEAFF; cdr3_nt: TGTGCCAGACTTTTCGGACCGAACACTGAAGCTTTCTTT
d_call: .; j_call: TRBJ2-1; clone_size: .; v_call: TRBV20-1; cdr3_aa: CSAREARRSHNEQFF; cdr3_nt: TGCAGTGCTAGAGAGGCCAGGCGATCCCACAATGAGCAGTTCTTC
d_call: .; j_call: TRBJ1-1; clone_size: few; v_call: TRBV7-9; cdr3_aa: CGVGEDTEAFF; cdr3_nt: TGTGGGGTAGGGGAGGACACTGAAGCTTTCTTT
d_call: .; j_call: TRBJ2-1; clone_size: .; v_call: TRBV28; cdr3_aa: CASSLEYGQFF; cdr3_nt: TGTGCCAGCAGTTTAGAGTACGGGCAGTTCTTC
d_call: .; j_call: TRBJ1-1; clone_size: .; v_call: TRBV20-1; cdr3_aa: CRRDRLNTEAFF; cdr3_nt: TGCAGACGAGACAGATTGAACACTGAAGCTTTCTTT